These 18 T cell receptor beta chains were all obtained from the same sample, sequenced in a study of OX40 agonist ivuxolimab in advanced cancers. Sequencing used immunoSEQ multiplex PCR; TCRdb keeps in-frame clones, though not all of them. The sample contains about 53,000 clones, 85% to 90% of which appear only once. Here the sequenced sample was CD4+ or CD8+ T cells sorted from blood, taken in a trial of the OX40 agonist ivuxolimab. The source of these receptors is an adult with an advanced solid tumor such as melanoma, head and neck, liver or kidney cancer.

This clone has more than one count but fewer than ten. The DNA for the CDR3 is TGTGCCAGCAGCGTCAACAGGGGAGTAGGCGAGCAGTACTTC. It specifies CASSVNRGVGEQYF. V gene TRBV7-9 combines with J gene TRBJ2-7; 7 nucleotides line up with TRBD1. Germline V gene sequence: CDR1 SEHNR, CDR2 FQNEAQ (reference sequence). The CDR3 contains 14 residues. J gave up 6 bases and V 5 bases, and 10 bases lay outside the gene matches.

The chain recombines TRBV28 with TRBJ1-4; D not certain. CDR1 MDHEN and CDR2 SYDVKM come from the germline V gene. Trimming stripped 3 bases from V and 6 bases from J, with 17 bases between. The CDR3 is 16 residues long. The CDR3 loop is CASSLVSNHPYEKLFF. The DNA for the CDR3 is TGTGCCAGCAGTTTGGTCAGCAACCATCCTTATGAAAAACTGTTTTTT.

The CDR3 DNA reads TGTGCCACCAGCAGACTAGCGGGGGACGGAGATACGCAGTATTTT. Its protein product is CATSRLAGDGDTQYF. The V gene is TRBV15, the J gene TRBJ2-3, with TRBD2 matching over 10 bases. This CDR3 region has 15 residues. Losses at the gene ends were 2 bases for V and 5 bases for J; bases not matched to a gene: 4. Germline V gene sequence: CDR1 LNHNV, CDR2 YYDKDF (reference sequence). The full variable domain, rest sourced from reference TRBV15 and TRBJ2-3, is DAMVIQNPRYQVTQFGKPVTLSCSQTLNHNVMYWYQQKSSQAPKLLFHYYDKDFNNEADTPDNFQSRRPNTSFCFLDIRSPGLGDTAMYLCATSRLAGDGDTQYFGPGTRLTVL.

CDR3 coding DNA: TGTGCCAGCAGTGTGGGGAAGAGCACAGATACGCAGTATTTT. Protein: CASSVGKSTDTQYF. The rearrangement links TRBV6-1 to TRBJ2-3; D not certain. The germline V and J ends were trimmed by 4 bases and 0 bases, with 8 bases remaining between them. The CDR3 length is 14 residues. The germline V gene has CDR1 MNHNS and CDR2 SASEGT.

By sample share, this clone is medium-sized (0.01 to 0.1%). The chain combines TRBV7-9 with TRBJ1-2; 10 nucleotides match TRBD1. CDR1 is SEHNR, CDR2 FQNEAQ, per germline (reference sequence). This CDR3 spans 15 amino acids. Trimming removed 5 bases from V and 6 bases from J; junction bases left unmatched: 9. CDR3 in DNA: TGTGCCAGCAGCCTCCAAAGACAGGGGGCGGATGGCTACACCTTC. As protein: CASSLQRQGADGYTF.

This rearrangement joins TRBV7-2 to TRBJ2-7, with D uncertain. CDR1 SGHTA and CDR2 FQGNSA come from the germline V gene. V was cut by 8 bases and J by 0 bases, with 17 bases left in between. This CDR3 has 15 residues. In DNA form, the CDR3 reads TGTGCCAGCGGGTTGGGCACTCCAATCTCCTACGAGCAGTACTTC. Its protein is CASGLGTPISYEQYF.

The rearrangement uses TRBV5-4 and TRBJ2-1, with 9 nucleotides matching TRBD1. CDR1 and CDR2 from the germline V gene are SGHNT and YYREEE (reference sequence). The junction had 8 bases not matched to a gene; V was cut back by 2 bases and J by 5 bases. The length of the CDR3 is 16 residues. CDR3 region: CASSFSPGQGDNEQFF. CDR3 sequence (DNA): TGTGCCAGCAGCTTTTCCCCGGGACAGGGCGACAATGAGCAGTTCTTC.

The chain has TRBV19 and TRBJ1-1; maybe TRBD1 (5 bases). The CDR3 contains 15 residues. Germline CDR1 is LNHDA and CDR2 is SQIVND (reference sequence). The ends were cut back, 5 bases at V and 1 base at J, with 14 bases in the middle. The CDR3, as DNA: TGTGCCAGTAGTCCCCGCAGGGACCCGAACACTGAAGCTTTCTTT. This encodes CASSPRRDPNTEAFF. Together with reference TRBV19 and TRBJ1-1, the CDR3 gives the full variable domain: DGGITQSPKYLFRKEGQNVTLSCEQNLNHDAMYWYRQDPGQGLRLIYYSQIVNDFQKGDIAEGYSVSREKKESFPLTVTSAQKNPTAFYLCASSPRRDPNTEAFFGQGTRLTVV.

The DNA of the CDR3 is TGTGCCAGCAGCGTAGTTCCAACTGCGGGGGGCGGGACCCAGTACTTC. As protein: CASSVVPTAGGGTQYF. The rearrangement uses TRBV9 and TRBJ2-5; 8 nucleotides agree with TRBD2. This CDR3 comprises 16 residues. The germline V gene encodes CDR1 SGDLS and CDR2 YYNGEE. With V trimmed by 0 bases and J by 7 bases, 11 bases remained unmatched. The full variable domain, with the rest looked up from reference TRBV9 and TRBJ2-5, is DSGVTQTPKHLITATGQRVTLRCSPRSGDLSVYWYQQSLDQGLQFLIQYYNGEERAKGNILERFSAQQFPDLHSELNLSSLELGDSALYFCASSVVPTAGGGTQYFGPGTRLLVL.

The CDR3 bases are TGTGCCAGCTCACCCCAGGCCCCCTACTCTGGAGAGACCCAGTACTTC. Residues: CASSPQAPYSGETQYF. The chain recombines TRBV18 with TRBJ2-5; D remains unclear. The CDR3 is 16 residues long. V lost 3 bases and J 4 bases, leaving 18 bases between the germline ends. Germline CDR1 reads KGHSH; CDR2 reads LQKENI. Complete variable domain (other parts from reference TRBV18 and TRBJ2-5): NAGVMQNPRHLVRRRGQEARLRCSPMKGHSHVYWYRQLPEEGLKFMVYLQKENIIDESGMPKERFSAEFPKEGPSILRIQQVVRGDSAAYFCASSPQAPYSGETQYFGPGTRLLVL.

The chain carries TRBV6-1 and TRBJ1-5; TRBD1 matches at 10 bases. This CDR3 contains 14 residues. V trimming: 3 bases; J trimming: 7 bases; junction bases outside the gene matches: 3. Germline V gives CDR1 MNHNS, CDR2 SASEGT. The CDR3: CASSEGQGNQPQHF. The CDR3 DNA follows: TGTGCCAGCAGTGAGGGACAGGGGAACCAGCCCCAGCATTTT.

This sequence joins TRBV27 and TRBJ1-4, with D uncertain. The V end lost 7 bases, the J end lost 5 bases, and 14 bases lay between the germline ends. The CDR3 has 14 amino acids. Germline V lookup: CDR1 MNHEY, CDR2 SMNVEV (reference sequence). DNA of the CDR3: TGTGCCAGCAAAACAAGTCTCGGGAATGAAAAACTGTTTTTT. Its protein is CASKTSLGNEKLFF.

The rearrangement joins TRBV19 to TRBJ2-2; 10 bases line up with TRBD2. This CDR3 is built from 18 residues. Trimming took 5 bases from V and 2 from J; bases not matched to a gene: 11. CDR1 is LNHDA, CDR2 SQIVND, per germline (reference sequence). CDR3 region: CASSPQRASGSNTGELFF. The CDR3 DNA reads TGTGCCAGTAGTCCCCAAAGAGCTAGCGGGAGTAACACCGGGGAGCTGTTTTTT. The entire variable domain, with the rest obtained from reference TRBV19 and TRBJ2-2, is as follows: DGGITQSPKYLFRKEGQNVTLSCEQNLNHDAMYWYRQDPGQGLRLIYYSQIVNDFQKGDIAEGYSVSREKKESFPLTVTSAQKNPTAFYLCASSPQRASGSNTGELFFGEGSRLTVL.

The chain employs TRBV6-1 and TRBJ1-1; TRBD1 is a possible D gene (6 bases). V lost 5 bases and J lost 5, with 18 bases in between. Germline CDR1 is MNHNS and CDR2 is SASEGT. The CDR3 runs to 15 residues. This CDR3 is CASSSSRGRFTEAFF. The CDR3 region has the DNA TGTGCCAGCAGTTCTAGCAGGGGAAGGTTTACTGAAGCTTTCTTT.

The gene calls are TRBV25-1 and TRBJ2-7, with D perhaps matching TRBD2 (6 bases). CDR1 is MGHDK, CDR2 SYGVNS, per germline. The CDR3 is 14 residues long. Trimming took 1 base from V and 2 from J, leaving 9 bases between them. CDR3 in DNA: TGTGCCAGCAGTGAATGGGGCGGGACCTACGAGCAGTACTTC. Protein: CASSEWGGTYEQYF.

Only a few counts were recorded for this clone. Written as DNA, the CDR3 is TGTGCCAGCAGCTCAGGGACTAGCGCCTACAATGAGCAGTTCTTC. Residues: CASSSGTSAYNEQFF. The V and J genes are TRBV7-3 and TRBJ2-1, with 10 bases matching TRBD2. V shed 4 bases, J shed 2 bases, and the junction held 2 bases outside the gene matches. This CDR3 has 15 amino acids. Germline CDR1 and CDR2: SGHTA and FQGTGA.

The V call is TRBV6-1, the J call TRBJ2-3; TRBD2 aligns across 10 bases. The germline CDR1 and CDR2 sequences are MNHNS and SASEGT. The CDR3 spans 21 residues. V was pared by 2 bases and J by 0 bases, with 17 bases of the junction left unmatched. This CDR3 reads CASSEWVVGLAGDTSTDTQYF. CDR3 nucleotides: TGTGCCAGCAGTGAATGGGTGGTTGGGCTAGCGGGAGACACTAGCACAGATACGCAGTATTTT.

This clone was seen a handful of times. The chain carries TRBV6-1 and TRBJ2-2, with 7 bases fitting TRBD2. V was clipped by 7 bases and J by 6 bases; unmatched bases: 5. The CDR3 loop spans 13 amino acids. Germline CDR1 is MNHNS and CDR2 is SASEGT. This CDR3 reads CASNWGRAGELFF. Here the CDR3 DNA reads TGTGCCAGCAATTGGGGGAGGGCCGGGGAGCTGTTTTTT.